The 32 T cell receptor beta chains presented below share a single source sample, sequenced in a study of blood T cell repertoires in COVID-19. Measured with immunoSEQ multiplex PCR; TCRdb has only the in-frame clones, and not every one. The sample lists about 240,000 clones; around 87% were seen once. The sequenced sample consisted of PBMCs or T cells enriched from blood (not recorded which). These receptors all come from a woman between 35 and 50 years old with acute COVID-19.

The gene calls are TRBV4-1 and TRBJ2-5; D is ambiguous. Deletions cut 0 bases from V and 5 bases from J, with 7 bases between. This CDR3 is 13 amino acids long. CDR1 MGHRA and CDR2 YSYEKL come from the germline V gene. CDR3 loop: CASSQDAGETQYF. The CDR3 DNA is TGCGCCAGCAGCCAAGACGCCGGGGAGACCCAGTACTTC.

The chain has TRBV19 and TRBJ1-6, with D unclear. The CDR3 has 13 residues. The germline V gene encodes CDR1 LNHDA and CDR2 SQIVND (reference sequence). The V gene lost 6 bases and the J gene lost 9 bases, with 12 bases spanning the gap. CDR3 bases: TGTGCCAGTAGCAACCCAGTAACTTCACCCCTCCACTTT. Translation gives CASSNPVTSPLHF.

This clone was counted a few times. The genes are TRBV12-3 or TRBV12-4 and TRBJ2-7, with D perhaps TRBD2 (5 bases). V gave up 6 bases and J gave up 3 bases, with 9 bases separating them. The CDR3 sequence is 12 residues long. CDR3 in amino acids: CASSWGVYEQYF. The DNA for the CDR3 is TGTGCCAGCAGCTGGGGAGTCTACGAGCAGTACTTC.

The CDR3, as DNA: TGTGCCAGCAGCTTAGTAAGCGGGTGGCCGGGTGAGCAGTTCTTC. Protein: CASSLVSGWPGEQFF. V is TRBV11-2 and J is TRBJ2-1; tentative D call: TRBD2 (6 bases). The CDR3 has 15 residues. V shed 1 base and J shed 9 bases, with 16 bases lying between them. CDR1 and CDR2 (germline): SGHAT, FQNNGV.

The rearrangement uses TRBV6-5 and TRBJ2-7; maybe TRBD1 (6 bases). This CDR3 has 15 residues. The germline gives CDR1 MNHEY, CDR2 SVGAGI. Trimming shortened V by 6 bases and J by 2 bases, and 17 bases separated the two germline ends. The CDR3 nucleotides are TGTGCCAGCAGCGAGAGGGTAGGGGGAACCTACGAGCAGTACTTC. It is translated as CASSERVGGTYEQYF.

This clone was counted a single time. This rearrangement joins TRBV7-2 to TRBJ2-7; D gene uncertain. V was clipped by 6 bases and J by 0 bases, with 15 bases between them. Germline V lookup: CDR1 SGHTA, CDR2 FQGNSA. This CDR3 is built from 15 residues. For the CDR3, the DNA is TGTGCCAGCAGTTCTTGGGTTAGCCTCTCCTACGAGCAGTACTTC. Protein product: CASSSWVSLSYEQYF.

The chain joins TRBV10-1 to TRBJ2-1, with 7 bases fitting TRBD2. Unmatched junction bases numbered 2, after V lost 2 bases and J lost 4 bases. The CDR3 has 14 amino acids. Germline assignment: CDR1 WNHNN and CDR2 SYGVQD (reference sequence). The CDR3 spells CASSEDGRYNEQFF. The CDR3 DNA follows: TGCGCCAGCAGTGAGGACGGGAGGTACAATGAGCAGTTCTTC.

This chain joins TRBV18 and TRBJ2-3; 10 bases map to TRBD2. J was trimmed by 4 bases and V by 1 base; bases with no gene match: 2. Germline CDR1 and CDR2: KGHSH and LQKENI. The CDR3 is 15 amino acids. This chain's CDR3 is CASSPLLAGADTQYF. CDR3 DNA sequence: TGTGCCAGCTCACCACTTCTAGCGGGAGCAGATACGCAGTATTTT.

This sequence joins TRBV12-5 and TRBJ2-2; 7 nucleotides line up with TRBD1. Germline assignment: CDR1 LGHNT and CDR2 FRNRAP. Trimming at V came to 5 bases and at J to 6 bases, leaving 9 bases not matched to a gene. The CDR3 totals 15 residues. CDR3 sequence: CASGHRDRASGELFF. The DNA of the CDR3 is TGTGCTAGTGGTCACCGCGACAGGGCGTCCGGGGAGCTGTTTTTT.

This rearrangement joins TRBV3-1 (or the pseudogene TRBV3-2) to TRBJ2-3; weak D call: TRBD2 (6 bases). Looked up from germline, CDR1 is LGHDT and CDR2 is YNNKEL (reference sequence). Trimming shortened V by 5 bases and J by 3 bases, and 9 bases separated the two germline ends. The CDR3 loop spans 13 amino acids. This CDR3 reads CASSAGNTDTQYF. CDR3 nucleotides: TGTGCCAGCAGCGCGGGAAATACAGATACGCAGTATTTT.

This clone was counted once. This chain uses TRBV10-3 with TRBJ1-5, with 9 positions matching TRBD1. The CDR3 extends over 16 amino acids. The V and J ends lost 5 bases and 1 base, in that order; junction bases with no gene match: 6. Germline V gives CDR1 ENHRY, CDR2 SYGVKD. The DNA of the CDR3 is TGTGCCATCAGTAACAGGGGGCCAAGAAGCAATCAGCCCCAGCATTTT. Amino acids: CAISNRGPRSNQPQHF.

This chain joins TRBV5-1 and TRBJ1-4; TRBD1 matches at 7 bases. The germline V gene has CDR1 SGHRS and CDR2 YFSETQ. This CDR3 has 15 residues. J lost 7 bases, V lost 0 bases, and 6 bases had no gene match. The CDR3, as DNA: TGCGCCAGCAGCTTGGTAGGGACAGTAGGTGAAAAACTGTTTTTT. As protein: CASSLVGTVGEKLFF.

V and J are TRBV4-2 and TRBJ2-7; D remains ambiguous. The CDR3 extends over 13 amino acids. The germline V gene encodes CDR1 LGHNA and CDR2 YNFKEQ. The V end was cut by 3 bases, the J end by 0 bases, with 6 bases between. CDR3 in amino acids: CASSQGLSYEQYF. For the CDR3, the DNA is TGTGCCAGCAGCCAGGGCCTCTCCTACGAGCAGTACTTC.

The chain is built from TRBV7-9 and TRBJ2-1, with TRBD1 as a possible D gene (5 bases). The CDR3 totals 15 residues. The V end was cut by 1 base, the J end by 6 bases, with 13 bases between. CDR1 is SEHNR, CDR2 FQNEAQ, per germline (reference sequence). CDR3 amino acids: CASSLDPIQGNEQFF. The CDR3 DNA reads as TGTGCCAGCAGCTTAGATCCCATCCAGGGCAATGAGCAGTTCTTC.

The CDR3 DNA reads TGTGCCATGAGGGACAGATCTAACTATGGCTACACCTTC. This sequence encodes CAMRDRSNYGYTF. The chain joins TRBV6-5 to TRBJ1-2; TRBD1 matches at 7 bases. Germline V gene lookup returns CDR1 MNHEY and CDR2 SVGAGI. The CDR3 contains 13 residues. V shed 10 bases and J 0 bases; nucleotides not matched to a gene: 5.

The J gene is TRBJ1-2, the V gene TRBV6-1, with TRBD1 identical over 8 bases. The junction had 5 bases not matched to a gene; V was cut back by 2 bases and J by 6 bases. CDR3 length: 14 amino acids. Germline CDR1 MNHNS, CDR2 SASEGT. The CDR3 coding sequence is TGTGCCAGCAGTGAAAATCTGGGACAGGATGGCTACACCTTC. Translating gives CASSENLGQDGYTF.

The genes are TRBV27 and TRBJ2-7, with D hard to call. Germline assignment: CDR1 MNHEY and CDR2 SMNVEV (reference sequence). V lost 2 bases to trimming and J lost 0 bases, with 8 bases between them. The CDR3 has 14 residues. CDR3: CASSLAGASYEQYF. The DNA for the CDR3 is TGTGCCAGCAGTTTAGCCGGAGCCTCCTACGAGCAGTACTTC.

This sequence joins TRBV19 and TRBJ2-2; D possibly corresponds to TRBD2 (5 bases). The CDR3 runs to 14 residues. In germline, CDR1 is LNHDA, CDR2 SQIVND (reference sequence). Between the trimmed V and J ends, which lost 7 bases and 0 bases, there was a span of 9 bases. The CDR3 DNA reads TGTGCCAGTATCAGGACTTCGAACACCGGGGAGCTGTTTTTT. This sequence encodes CASIRTSNTGELFF.

The chain employs TRBV16 and TRBJ2-7, with 14 nucleotides matching TRBD2. The CDR3 covers 15 residues. After removal of 2 bases from V and 5 bases from J, the junction contained 2 bases not matched to a gene. Germline V gives CDR1 KGHSY, CDR2 FQNENV. The CDR3 is CASSQGTSGRHEQYF. CDR3 DNA sequence: TGTGCCAGCAGCCAAGGGACTAGCGGGAGACACGAGCAGTACTTC.

The rearrangement links TRBV19 to TRBJ2-1, with D possibly matching TRBD2 (6 bases). CDR1 is LNHDA and CDR2 is SQIVND in the germline V gene (reference sequence). Trimming took off 5 bases at V and 2 bases at J, with 13 bases between the two ends. This CDR3 contains 15 residues. CDR3 nucleotides: TGTGCCAGTAGTCAGCCGGCGGGGCCCTACAATGAGCAGTTCTTC. Protein sequence: CASSQPAGPYNEQFF.

The chain is built from TRBV29-1 and TRBJ2-5; 8 bases are a match to TRBD2. CDR3 length: 13 amino acids. The germline gives CDR1 SQVTM, CDR2 ANQGSEA. Losses at the gene ends were 7 bases for V and 5 bases for J; bases not matched to a gene: 9. CDR3 bases: TGCAGCGGAGAAGCGGGAGATCGGGAGACCCAGTACTTC. As protein: CSGEAGDRETQYF.

The rearrangement uses TRBV6-5 and TRBJ2-1, with D possibly being TRBD1 (6 bases). From germline, CDR1 is MNHEY and CDR2 SVGAGI. The CDR3 spans 15 residues. The germline V and J ends were trimmed by 7 bases and 3 bases, with 16 bases remaining between them. CDR3 protein: CASTDGQWGYNEQFF. In DNA form, the CDR3 reads TGTGCCAGCACCGACGGACAGTGGGGCTACAATGAGCAGTTCTTC.

The V call is TRBV2, the J call TRBJ2-1; possibly TRBD1 for D (6 bases). Germline values: CDR1 SNHLY, CDR2 FYNNEI. CDR3 length: 14 amino acids. Trimming shortened V by 9 bases and J by 6 bases, and 18 bases separated the two germline ends. The CDR3 loop reads CASIQGRGINEQFF. CDR3 coding DNA: TGTGCCAGTATACAGGGTAGAGGAATCAATGAGCAGTTCTTC.

The J gene is TRBJ1-2, the V gene TRBV5-4; 7 positions agree with TRBD1. V lost 1 base and J lost 5; bases outside the gene matches: 5. This CDR3 spans 14 amino acids. Per the germline V gene, CDR1 is SGHNT and CDR2 is YYREEE (reference sequence). This CDR3 reads CASSLRSGQYGYTF. CDR3 DNA: TGTGCCAGCAGCTTGCGATCGGGACAGTATGGCTACACCTTC.

The chain recombines TRBV3-1 (or the pseudogene TRBV3-2) with TRBJ1-1, with 8 bases aligning to TRBD1. The CDR3 totals 17 residues. The germline gives CDR1 LGHDT, CDR2 YNNKEL (reference sequence). The trim removed 0 bases at V and 3 bases at J, leaving 9 bases unmatched. The CDR3 sequence is CASSQDIGGQEYTEAFF. The CDR3 coding sequence is TGTGCCAGCAGCCAAGATATTGGGGGACAGGAGTACACTGAAGCTTTCTTT.

This clone has only one observation. This chain's CDR3 is CASSRSWGVQPQHF. The CDR3 DNA sequence: TGTGCCAGTAGTAGGTCATGGGGCGTCCAGCCCCAGCATTTT. The J gene is TRBJ1-5, the V gene TRBV19; maybe TRBD1 (5 bases). V was trimmed by 4 bases and J by 7 bases, leaving 14 bases between them. The length of the CDR3 is 14 residues. Looked up from germline, CDR1 is LNHDA and CDR2 is SQIVND (reference sequence).

V is TRBV6-5 and J is TRBJ2-7, with D perhaps TRBD2 (5 bases). V lost 6 bases and J lost 3, with 15 bases in between. Per germline, CDR1 MNHEY and CDR2 SVGAGI. The length of the CDR3 is 14 residues. The DNA of the CDR3 is TGTGCCAGCAGAACTAGTTTCGGGATCTACGAGCAGTACTTC. Encoded protein: CASRTSFGIYEQYF.

The chain employs TRBV6-1 and TRBJ1-1, with 7 nucleotides matching TRBD1. Looked up from germline, CDR1 is MNHNS and CDR2 is SASEGT. V shed 1 base and J 4 bases; nucleotides not matched to a gene: 6. This CDR3 contains 15 residues. CDR3 in DNA: TGTGCCAGCAGTGAAGGAACAGGGGCGTTCACTGAAGCTTTCTTT. Its translation: CASSEGTGAFTEAFF.

The V call is TRBV2, the J call TRBJ2-5; D is possibly TRBD2 (6 bases). CDR1 and CDR2 from the germline V gene are SNHLY and FYNNEI. The CDR3 length is 15 residues. V gave up 6 bases and J gave up 1 base, with 15 bases separating them. In DNA, the CDR3 is TGTGCCAGCAGAGATGGTCTAGCGCCCCAAGAGACCCAGTACTTC. The encoded protein is CASRDGLAPQETQYF. Full variable domain (remainder filled in from reference TRBV2 and TRBJ2-5): EPEVTQTPSHQVTQMGQEVILRCVPISNHLYFYWYRQILGQKVEFLVSFYNNEISEKSEIFDDQFSVERPDGSNFTLKIRSTKLEDSAMYFCASRDGLAPQETQYFGPGTRLLVL.

The rearrangement joins TRBV5-1 to TRBJ2-7; D is ambiguous. The CDR3 has 12 residues. The V and J ends lost 4 bases and 6 bases respectively, with 11 bases between them. The germline gives CDR1 SGHRS, CDR2 YFSETQ. CDR3 in amino acids: CASSGTEAEQYF. The CDR3 bases are TGCGCCAGCAGCGGAACTGAGGCCGAGCAGTACTTC.

V and J are TRBV5-1 and TRBJ2-1; D might be TRBD1 (6 bases). CDR1 and CDR2 (germline): SGHRS, YFSETQ. V lost 4 bases and J 1 base, leaving 12 bases between the germline ends. The CDR3 has 15 amino acids. In DNA, the CDR3 is TGCGCCAGCAGCATGGACAGTTCTTCCTACAATGAGCAGTTCTTC. Residues: CASSMDSSSYNEQFF.

The chain links TRBV27 to TRBJ1-2; weak D call: TRBD1 (6 bases). The CDR3 has 13 residues. The germline V gene has CDR1 MNHEY and CDR2 SMNVEV (reference sequence). The germline V and J ends were trimmed by 7 bases and 4 bases, with 13 bases remaining between them. CDR3 loop: CASNGGGGYGYTF. The CDR3 DNA reads as TGTGCCAGCAATGGGGGAGGGGGCTATGGCTACACCTTC.